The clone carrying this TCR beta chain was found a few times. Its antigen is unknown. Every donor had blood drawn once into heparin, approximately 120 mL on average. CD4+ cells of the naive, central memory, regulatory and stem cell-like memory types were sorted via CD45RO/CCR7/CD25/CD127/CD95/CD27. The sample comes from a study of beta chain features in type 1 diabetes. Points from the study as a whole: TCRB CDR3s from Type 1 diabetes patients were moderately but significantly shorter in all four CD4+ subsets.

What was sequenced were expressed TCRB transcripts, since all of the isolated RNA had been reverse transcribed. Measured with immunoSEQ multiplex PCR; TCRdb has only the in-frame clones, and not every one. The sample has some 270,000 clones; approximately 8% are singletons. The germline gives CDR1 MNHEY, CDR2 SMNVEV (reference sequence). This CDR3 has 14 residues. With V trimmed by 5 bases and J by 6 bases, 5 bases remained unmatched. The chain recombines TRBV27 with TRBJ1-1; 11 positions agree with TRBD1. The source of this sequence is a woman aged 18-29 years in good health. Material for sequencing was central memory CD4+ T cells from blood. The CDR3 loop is CASSLDRGRSEAFF. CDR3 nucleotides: TGTGCCAGCAGTCTGGACAGGGGGCGGTCTGAAGCTTTCTTT.